This T cell receptor beta chain was identified in a study of OX40 agonist ivuxolimab in advanced cancers. Study outcomes and limitations: CD8+ T cells (on average) carried more expanded clones than CD4+ T cells. By week 6 at 0.1 to 3.0 mg/kg, blood CD4+ and CD8+ T cells had expanded clonally.

Sequenced by immunoSEQ multiplex PCR; TCRdb stores in-frame clones only, minus some. This sample yields some 110,000 clones, of which around 92% are seen a single time; 0.81% belongs to the top ten. Per germline, CDR1 SGHNT and CDR2 YYREEE (reference sequence). There are 13 residues in the CDR3. The V and J ends lost 5 bases and 8 bases respectively, with 13 bases between them. Regarding this clone: Its matching antigen is unknown.

Sample: CD4+ or CD8+ T cells sorted from blood, taken in a trial of the OX40 agonist ivuxolimab. The receptor was isolated from an adult with an advanced solid tumor such as melanoma, head and neck, liver or kidney cancer. V and J are TRBV5-4 and TRBJ1-4, with D tentatively TRBD1 (5 bases). CDR3 DNA: TGTGCCAGCAGAATGGTTGGGGACGAAAAACTGTTTTTT. This translates into CASRMVGDEKLFF.